This passage covers 16 T cell receptor beta chains from one sample sequenced in a study of technical replicates of blood from a few donors. Generated by immunoSEQ multiplex PCR, the TCRdb table keeps only in-frame clones and is missing some. Seen here are about 76,000 clones, approximately 94% observed once, and the top ten hold over 0.35%. The sample was T cells isolated from PBMCs. These receptors came from a human donor in good health.

The chain joins TRBV7-9 to TRBJ2-3; 9 bases match TRBD1. Germline V gives CDR1 SEHNR, CDR2 FQNEAQ (reference sequence). This CDR3 has 15 amino acids. The V segment lost 2 bases and the J segment 4 bases; nucleotides outside the gene matches: 4. CDR3 sequence (DNA): TGTGCCAGCAGCTTAAAGGACAGGGGATCAGATACGCAGTATTTT. Amino acid sequence: CASSLKDRGSDTQYF.

This rearrangement joins TRBV7-6 to TRBJ2-3, with 10 positions matching TRBD2. Per the germline V gene, CDR1 is SGHVS and CDR2 is FNYEAQ. CDR3 size: 15 residues. Losses at the gene ends were 4 bases for V and 1 base for J; bases not matched to a gene: 2. The chain's CDR3 is CASSSLAGGTDTQYF. Here the CDR3 DNA reads TGTGCCAGCAGCTCGCTAGCGGGGGGCACAGATACGCAGTATTTT.

This clone appeared once. This chain links TRBV5-8 with TRBJ1-2; no reliable D call. Germline lookup yields CDR1 SGHTS and CDR2 YDEGEE. V was trimmed by 3 bases and J by 1 base, leaving 13 bases between them. The CDR3 spans 15 residues. CDR3 in amino acids: CASSSTGDFNYGYTF. CDR3 bases: TGTGCCAGCAGCTCGACCGGGGATTTTAACTATGGCTACACCTTC.

The CDR3 loop reads CSVGSGRAPGELFF. The CDR3, as DNA: TGCAGCGTTGGGAGCGGGAGGGCCCCCGGGGAGCTGTTTTTT. The chain combines TRBV29-1 with TRBJ2-2, with TRBD2 identical over 10 bases. Germline values: CDR1 SQVTM, CDR2 ANQGSEA. The CDR3 sequence is 14 residues long. The V gene end was trimmed by 4 bases and the J gene end by 6 bases; junction bases not matched to a gene: 5.

A word on this clone: The junction departs from germline at one end; a sequencing error may be responsible. The gene calls are TRBV18 and TRBJ2-1, with a possible D match to TRBD2 (5 bases). CDR3 length: 13 residues. CDR1 KGHSH and CDR2 LQKENI come from the germline V gene. CDR3 sequence reads: CASSLDSDNEQFF. CDR3 nucleotides: TGTGCCAGCTCACTGGACTCCGACAATGAGCAGTTCTTC. Full variable domain (outside the CDR3, taken from reference TRBV18 and TRBJ2-1): NAGVMQNPRHLVRRRGQEARLRCSPMKGHSHVYWYRQLPEEGLKFMVYLQKENIIDESGMPKERFSAEFPKEGPSILRIQQVVRGDSAAYFCASSLDSDNEQFFGPGTRLTVL.

The chain is built from TRBV7-2 and TRBJ2-7, with D tentatively TRBD1 (5 bases). The CDR3 covers 14 residues. Germline CDR1 is SGHTA and CDR2 is FQGNSA. V was pared by 8 bases and J by 4 bases, with 18 bases between. The CDR3 reads CASCRASSEYEQYF. The CDR3 nucleotides read TGTGCCAGCTGCAGGGCGTCATCGGAGTACGAGCAGTACTTC.

V is TRBV11-2 and J is TRBJ2-7; 8 nucleotides line up with TRBD1. The CDR3 is 15 amino acids. Germline-derived CDR1 and CDR2 are SGHAT and FQNNGV. The trim removed 4 bases at V and 0 bases at J, leaving 5 bases unmatched. CDR3 sequence: CASSSSTGGSYEQYF. The CDR3 DNA reads as TGTGCCAGCAGCTCGTCTACAGGGGGCTCCTACGAGCAGTACTTC.

The genes are TRBV19 and TRBJ1-2, with 7 nucleotides matching TRBD1. The germline V gene encodes CDR1 LNHDA and CDR2 SQIVND (reference sequence). CDR3 length equals 15 residues. V gave up 8 bases and J gave up 4 bases; unmatched junction bases: 13. The CDR3: CASERDSGGPYGYTF. Written as DNA, the CDR3 is TGTGCCAGTGAGAGGGACAGCGGGGGACCCTATGGCTACACCTTC.

This sequence joins TRBV30 and TRBJ1-2; the match to TRBD1 covers 9 bases. Trimming took 4 bases from V and 5 from J; bases not matched to a gene: 5. CDR3 length: 13 amino acids. CDR1 and CDR2 from the germline V gene are GTSNPN and SVGIG (reference sequence). CDR3 sequence (DNA): TGTGCCTGGAACCTCGGACAGGGGTATGGCTACACCTTC. It yields the protein CAWNLGQGYGYTF.

The chain's CDR3 is CASSVNSRGGLGSTEAFF. For the CDR3, the DNA is TGTGCCAGCAGCGTAAACTCCCGGGGGGGATTGGGGAGCACTGAAGCTTTCTTT. The rearrangement uses TRBV9 and TRBJ1-1; a weak D match, TRBD1 (5 bases). V lost 1 base and J lost 4, with 23 bases in between. Germline V gene sequence: CDR1 SGDLS, CDR2 YYNGEE. The CDR3 runs 18 residues.

The rearrangement uses TRBV10-2 and TRBJ2-2; D is undetermined. This CDR3 has 13 amino acids. Per the germline V gene, CDR1 is WSHSY and CDR2 is SAAADI. Trimming shortened V by 5 bases and J by 1 base, and 5 bases separated the two germline ends. In nucleotides, the CDR3 is TGCGCCAGCAGTAATCAGAACACCGGGGAGCTGTTTTTT. Its translation is CASSNQNTGELFF.

This chain joins TRBV30 and TRBJ2-1, with TRBD1 matching over 8 bases. Germline V gene lookup returns CDR1 GTSNPN and CDR2 SVGIG (reference sequence). CDR3 length: 11 amino acids. The V and J ends lost 2 bases and 15 bases, in that order; junction bases with no gene match: 6. For the CDR3, the DNA is TGTGCCTGGAGTCCAGACAGGGGACGGTTCTTC. Protein: CAWSPDRGRFF. Variable domain in full (rest from reference TRBV30 and TRBJ2-1): SQTIHQWPATLVQPVGSPLSLECTVEGTSNPNLYWYRQAAGRGLQLLFYSVGIGQISSEVPQNLSASRPQDRQFILSSKKLLLSDSGFYLCAWSPDRGRFFGPGTRLTVL.

The genes are TRBV29-1 and TRBJ1-2; maybe TRBD1 (6 bases). In germline, CDR1 is SQVTM, CDR2 ANQGSEA. Trimming shortened V by 2 bases and J by 7 bases, and 14 bases separated the two germline ends. There are 13 residues in the CDR3. CDR3 sequence reads: CSVEPGDRSGYTF. The CDR3 bases are TGCAGCGTTGAACCAGGGGATCGAAGTGGCTACACCTTC.

This chain uses TRBV6-5 with TRBJ2-7, with TRBD1 as a possible D gene (6 bases). The CDR3 is made up of 15 amino acids. Germline CDR1 MNHEY, CDR2 SVGAGI. Trimming shortened V by 6 bases and J by 4 bases, and 19 bases separated the two germline ends. The CDR3 DNA follows: TGTGCCAGCAGCCCCGGGACAACACCCGGATACGAGCAGTACTTC. It encodes CASSPGTTPGYEQYF.

Worth noting for this clone: Because the CDR3's place on the DNA is in doubt, the DNA is left out and the CDR3 is given as listed by TCRdb. The rearrangement joins TRBV21-1 to TRBJ1-2. TRBV21-1 is described as a pseudogene. The length of the CDR3 is 17 amino acids, counting both ends. The chain's CDR3 is CASSKTKVAGGSRGYTF.

The chain carries TRBV5-4 and TRBJ1-2, with 7 positions matching TRBD1. V lost 4 bases to trimming and J lost 6 bases; unmatched junction nucleotides: 12. Germline CDR1 reads SGHNT; CDR2 reads YYREEE (reference sequence). CDR3 length equals 15 residues. The CDR3 protein is CASSPETGSLDGYTF. In DNA form, the CDR3 reads TGTGCCAGCAGCCCGGAGACAGGGAGTCTTGATGGCTACACCTTC.